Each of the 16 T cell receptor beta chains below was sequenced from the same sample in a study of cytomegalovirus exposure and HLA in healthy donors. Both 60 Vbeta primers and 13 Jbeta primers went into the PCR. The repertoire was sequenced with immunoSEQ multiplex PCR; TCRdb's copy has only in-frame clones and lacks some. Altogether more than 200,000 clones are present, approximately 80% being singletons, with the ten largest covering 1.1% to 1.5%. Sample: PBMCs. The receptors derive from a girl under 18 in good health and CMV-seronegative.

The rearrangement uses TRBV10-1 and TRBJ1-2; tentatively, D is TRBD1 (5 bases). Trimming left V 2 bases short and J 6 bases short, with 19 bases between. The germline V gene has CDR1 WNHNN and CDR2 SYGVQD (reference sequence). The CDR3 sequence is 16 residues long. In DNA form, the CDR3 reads TGCGCCAGCAGTGAGACGTCTGGGGGGGTTGATGATGGCTACACCTTC. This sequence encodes CASSETSGGVDDGYTF.

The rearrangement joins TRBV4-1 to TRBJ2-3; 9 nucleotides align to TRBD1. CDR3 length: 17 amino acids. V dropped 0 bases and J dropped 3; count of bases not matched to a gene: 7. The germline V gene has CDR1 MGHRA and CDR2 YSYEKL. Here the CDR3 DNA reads TGCGCCAGCAGCCAAGAAAACACGGGACAGGGTACAGATACGCAGTATTTT. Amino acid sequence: CASSQENTGQGTDTQYF.

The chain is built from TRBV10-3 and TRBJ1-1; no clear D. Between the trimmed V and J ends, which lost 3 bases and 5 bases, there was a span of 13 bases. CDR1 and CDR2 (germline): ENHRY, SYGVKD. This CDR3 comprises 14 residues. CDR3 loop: CAISERGLRTEAFF. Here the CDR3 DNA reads TGTGCCATCAGTGAACGGGGATTAAGAACTGAAGCTTTCTTT.

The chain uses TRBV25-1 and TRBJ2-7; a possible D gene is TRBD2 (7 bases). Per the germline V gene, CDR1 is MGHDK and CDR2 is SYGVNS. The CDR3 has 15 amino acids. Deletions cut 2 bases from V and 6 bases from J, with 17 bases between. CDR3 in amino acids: CASSEELGGDGEQYF. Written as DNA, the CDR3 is TGTGCCAGCAGTGAAGAGTTAGGGGGGGACGGCGAGCAGTACTTC.

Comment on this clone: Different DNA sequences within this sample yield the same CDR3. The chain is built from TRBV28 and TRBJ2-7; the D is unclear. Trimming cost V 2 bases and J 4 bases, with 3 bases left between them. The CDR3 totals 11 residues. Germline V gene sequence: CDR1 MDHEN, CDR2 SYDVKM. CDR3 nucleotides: TGTGCCAGCAGTTTACGTTACGAGCAGTACTTC. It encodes CASSLRYEQYF.

CDR3 DNA: TGTGCCAGCTGGTTGAGGTGGGAGGCAGATACGCAGTATTTT. Its protein product is CASWLRWEADTQYF. This rearrangement joins TRBV27 to TRBJ2-3; D is perhaps TRBD2 (6 bases). Per the germline V gene, CDR1 is MNHEY and CDR2 is SMNVEV (reference sequence). Trimming pared 8 bases from V and 4 bases from J, leaving 16 bases between. The CDR3 runs to 14 residues.

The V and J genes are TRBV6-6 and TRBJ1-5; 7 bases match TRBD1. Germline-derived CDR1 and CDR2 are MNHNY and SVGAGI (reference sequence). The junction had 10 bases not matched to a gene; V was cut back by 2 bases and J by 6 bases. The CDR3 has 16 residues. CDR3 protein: CASSYSTGEASQPQHF. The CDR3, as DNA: TGTGCCAGCAGTTACAGTACAGGGGAGGCGAGTCAGCCCCAGCATTTT.

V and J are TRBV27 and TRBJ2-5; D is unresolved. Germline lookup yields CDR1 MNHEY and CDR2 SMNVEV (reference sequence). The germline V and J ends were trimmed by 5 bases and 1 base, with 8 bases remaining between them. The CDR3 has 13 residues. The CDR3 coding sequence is TGTGCCAGCAGTCAGACGGGCCAAGAGACCCAGTACTTC. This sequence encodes CASSQTGQETQYF.

This CDR3 reads CASPVGFSTDTQYF. Here the CDR3 DNA reads TGTGCCAGCCCGGTCGGTTTTAGCACAGATACGCAGTATTTT. This chain joins TRBV6-1 and TRBJ2-3; unclear D gene. Germline CDR1 MNHNS, CDR2 SASEGT. V was cut by 8 bases and J by 0 bases, with 12 bases left in between. The CDR3 sequence is 14 residues long.

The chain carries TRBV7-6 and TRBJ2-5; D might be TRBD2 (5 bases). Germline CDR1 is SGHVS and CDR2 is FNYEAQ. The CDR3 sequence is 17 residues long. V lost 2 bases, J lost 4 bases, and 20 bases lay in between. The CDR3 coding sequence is TGTGCCAGCAGCTTAAGGCAGTCGGCTAGCAGAATAGAGACCCAGTACTTC. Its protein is CASSLRQSASRIETQYF.

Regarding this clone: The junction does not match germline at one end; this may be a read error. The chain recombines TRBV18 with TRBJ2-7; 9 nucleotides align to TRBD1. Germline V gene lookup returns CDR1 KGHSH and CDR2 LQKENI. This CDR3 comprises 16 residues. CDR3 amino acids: CASSPTRQGGAYEQYF. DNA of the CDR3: TGTGCCAGCTCACCAACAAGACAGGGGGGTGCCTACGAGCAGTATTTC. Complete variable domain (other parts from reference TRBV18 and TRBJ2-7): NAGVMQNPRHLVRRRGQEARLRCSPMKGHSHVYWYRQLPEEGLKFMVYLQKENIIDESGMPKERFSAEFPKEGPSILRIQQVVRGDSAAYFCASSPTRQGGAYEQYFGPGTRLTVT.

This CDR3 is CASSLDVTGEAFF. CDR3 bases: TGTGCCAGCAGCTTAGACGTGACAGGGGAAGCTTTCTTT. The chain carries TRBV7-9 and TRBJ1-1; TRBD1 aligns across 7 bases. The V gene's germline CDR1 is SEHNR and CDR2 FQNEAQ (reference sequence). Trimming cost V 1 base and J 8 bases; bases outside gene matches: 4. The CDR3 loop spans 13 amino acids.

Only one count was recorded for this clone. In DNA, the CDR3 is TGCGCCAGCAGCCCAGGCGCGCCGATGACCGGGGAGCTGTTTTTT. Translating gives CASSPGAPMTGELFF. The J gene is TRBJ2-2, the V gene TRBV5-1, with D uncertain. The CDR3 sequence is 15 residues long. Germline assignment: CDR1 SGHRS and CDR2 YFSETQ. Trimming took 4 bases from V and 5 from J, leaving 15 bases between them.

CDR3 DNA: TGTGCCAGCAGCGACGGACGGGCAGGGCCACCCCTCCACTTT. It specifies CASSDGRAGPPLHF. The rearrangement uses TRBV11-1 and TRBJ1-6; perhaps TRBD1 as D (5 bases). Per the germline V gene, CDR1 is SGHAT and CDR2 is FQDESV (reference sequence). The V end lost 5 bases, the J end lost 11 bases, and 16 bases lay between the germline ends. CDR3 length equals 14 residues. Full variable domain (rest looked up from reference TRBV11-1 and TRBJ1-6): EAEVAQSPRYKITEKSQAVAFWCDPISGHATLYWYRQILGQGPELLVQFQDESVVDDSQLPKDRFSAERLKGVDSTLKIQPAELGDSAMYLCASSDGRAGPPLHFGNGTRLTVT.

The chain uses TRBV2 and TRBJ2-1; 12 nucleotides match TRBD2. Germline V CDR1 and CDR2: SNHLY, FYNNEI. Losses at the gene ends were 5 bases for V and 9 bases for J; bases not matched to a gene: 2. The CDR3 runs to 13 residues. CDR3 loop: CASSSTSGSEQFF. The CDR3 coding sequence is TGTGCCAGCAGTTCGACTAGCGGGAGTGAGCAGTTCTTC.

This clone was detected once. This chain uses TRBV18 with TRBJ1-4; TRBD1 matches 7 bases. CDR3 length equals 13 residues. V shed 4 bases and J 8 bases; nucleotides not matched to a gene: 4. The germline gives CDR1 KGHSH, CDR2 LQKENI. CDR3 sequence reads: CASSQQGVEKLFF. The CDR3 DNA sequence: TGTGCCAGCTCACAGCAGGGGGTAGAAAAACTGTTTTTT.